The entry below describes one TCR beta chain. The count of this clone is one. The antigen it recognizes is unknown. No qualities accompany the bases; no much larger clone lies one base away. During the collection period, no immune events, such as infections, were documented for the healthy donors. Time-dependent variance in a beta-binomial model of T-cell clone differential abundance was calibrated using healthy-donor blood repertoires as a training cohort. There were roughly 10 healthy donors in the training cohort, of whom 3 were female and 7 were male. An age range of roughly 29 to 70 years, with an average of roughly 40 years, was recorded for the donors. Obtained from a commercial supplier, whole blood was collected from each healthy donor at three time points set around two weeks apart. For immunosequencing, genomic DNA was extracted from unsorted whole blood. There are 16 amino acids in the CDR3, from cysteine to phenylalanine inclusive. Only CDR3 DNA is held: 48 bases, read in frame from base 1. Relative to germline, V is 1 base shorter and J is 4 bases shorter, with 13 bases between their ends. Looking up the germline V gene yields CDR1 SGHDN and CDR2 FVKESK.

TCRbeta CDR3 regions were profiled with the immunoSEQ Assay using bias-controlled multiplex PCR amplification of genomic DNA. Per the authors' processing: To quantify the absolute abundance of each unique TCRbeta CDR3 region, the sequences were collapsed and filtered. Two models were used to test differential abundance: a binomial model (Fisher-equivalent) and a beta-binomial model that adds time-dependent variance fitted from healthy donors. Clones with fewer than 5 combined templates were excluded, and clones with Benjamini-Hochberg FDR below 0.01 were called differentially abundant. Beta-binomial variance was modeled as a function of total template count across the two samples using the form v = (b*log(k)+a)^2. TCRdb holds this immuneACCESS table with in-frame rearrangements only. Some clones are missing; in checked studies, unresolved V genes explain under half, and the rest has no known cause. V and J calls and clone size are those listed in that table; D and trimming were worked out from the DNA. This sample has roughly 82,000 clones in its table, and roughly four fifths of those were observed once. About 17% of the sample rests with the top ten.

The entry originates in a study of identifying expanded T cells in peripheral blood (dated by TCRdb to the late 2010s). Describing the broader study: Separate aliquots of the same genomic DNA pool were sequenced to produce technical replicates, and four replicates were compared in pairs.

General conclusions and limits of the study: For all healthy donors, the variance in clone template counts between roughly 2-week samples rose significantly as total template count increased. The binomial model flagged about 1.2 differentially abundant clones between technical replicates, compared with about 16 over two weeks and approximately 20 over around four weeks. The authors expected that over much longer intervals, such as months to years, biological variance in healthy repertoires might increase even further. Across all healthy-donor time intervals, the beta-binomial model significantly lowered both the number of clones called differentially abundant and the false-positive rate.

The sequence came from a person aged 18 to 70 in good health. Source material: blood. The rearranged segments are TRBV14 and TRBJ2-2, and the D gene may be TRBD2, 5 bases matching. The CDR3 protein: CASSQVRGPATGELFF. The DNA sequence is TGTGCCAGCAGCCAAGTACGAGGGCCCGCCACCGGGGAGCTGTTTTTT.